Following are 16 T cell receptor beta chains from one sample sequenced in a study of blood T cell repertoires in COVID-19. Only in-frame clones appear in the TCRdb table, and some are missing; sequencing was by immunoSEQ multiplex PCR. The table lists about 150,000 clones, over 60% of them singletons. What was sequenced was peripheral blood. The receptors derive from a woman older than 75 with acute or convalescent COVID-19.

The V gene is TRBV20-1, the J gene TRBJ1-5; the D is unclear. Germline values: CDR1 DFQATT, CDR2 SNEGSKA (reference sequence). V lost 3 bases and J lost 3, with 12 bases in between. This CDR3 is built from 14 residues. In DNA, the CDR3 is TGCAGTGCTAGTTACAGAGCACCCAATCAGCCCCAGCATTTT. It yields the protein CSASYRAPNQPQHF.

This CDR3 is CASSYLQGTGSPLHF. The CDR3 DNA reads TGTGCCAGCAGCTATTTACAGGGGACAGGGTCACCCCTCCACTTT. The genes are TRBV7-9 and TRBJ1-6, with 9 bases identical to TRBD1. From germline, CDR1 is SEHNR and CDR2 FQNEAQ (reference sequence). The CDR3 covers 15 residues. V lost 4 bases to trimming and J lost 10 bases; unmatched junction nucleotides: 8.

The chain has TRBV7-2 and TRBJ2-7; a possible D gene is TRBD2 (6 bases). V was pared by 5 bases and J by 1 base, with 18 bases between. There are 16 residues in the CDR3. Germline values: CDR1 SGHTA, CDR2 FQGNSA. CDR3 in amino acids: CASSPPRQGGSYEQYF. The CDR3 bases are TGTGCCAGCAGCCCTCCCCGGCAGGGAGGTTCCTACGAGCAGTACTTC.

This sequence joins TRBV19 and TRBJ2-3, with 8 bases fitting TRBD1. Germline V gives CDR1 LNHDA, CDR2 SQIVND (reference sequence). CDR3 size: 15 residues. V gave up 2 bases and J gave up 6 bases; unmatched junction bases: 7. The CDR3 spells CASSIRTGITDTQYF. The CDR3 DNA is TGTGCCAGTAGTATAAGGACAGGGATCACCGATACGCAGTATTTT.

This clone is a singleton in its sample. The rearrangement uses TRBV7-3 and TRBJ2-7; D may be TRBD2 (7 bases). V lost 1 base and J lost 0, with 19 bases in between. The CDR3 contains 18 residues. Germline-derived CDR1 and CDR2 are SGHTA and FQGTGA. The CDR3 loop is CASSLMGGGRPSSYEQYF. CDR3 DNA sequence: TGTGCCAGCAGCTTAATGGGAGGGGGGCGGCCGAGCTCCTACGAGCAGTACTTC.

CDR3 DNA sequence: TGCGCCAGCAGCTTGCAGGCAAGGGGCTTCTTCTATGGCTACACCTTC. Amino acids: CASSLQARGFFYGYTF. This chain joins TRBV5-1 and TRBJ1-2; TRBD1 might be the D (5 bases). V lost 1 base to trimming and J lost 4 bases, with 17 bases between them. This CDR3 is 16 amino acids long. Germline V gene lookup returns CDR1 SGHRS and CDR2 YFSETQ. The variable domain in full, completed from reference TRBV5-1 and TRBJ1-2, reads KAGVTQTPRYLIKTRGQQVTLSCSPISGHRSVSWYQQTPGQGLQFLFEYFSETQRNKGNFPGRFSGRQFSNSRSEMNVSTLELGDSALYLCASSLQARGFFYGYTFGSGTRLTVV.

The chain couples TRBV6-1 to TRBJ2-1, with TRBD1 identical over 9 bases. Germline CDR1 is MNHNS and CDR2 is SASEGT. V was pared by 1 base and J by 4 bases, with 8 bases of the junction left unmatched. The CDR3 contains 17 residues. CDR3 coding DNA: TGTGCCAGCAGTGAAGTCTTTATTGGACAGGGGTACAATGAGCAGTTCTTC. It is translated as CASSEVFIGQGYNEQFF.

The rearrangement links TRBV20-1 to TRBJ1-2; the D gene is possibly TRBD1 (6 bases). The CDR3 totals 14 residues. Trimming stripped 3 bases from V and 6 bases from J, with 17 bases between. Germline V gene lookup returns CDR1 DFQATT and CDR2 SNEGSKA (reference sequence). This CDR3 reads CSASPATGVNGYTF. The CDR3 coding sequence is TGCAGTGCTAGTCCCGCGACAGGCGTTAATGGCTACACCTTC.

This CDR3 reads CASSIELVMNTEAFF. The CDR3 DNA reads as TGTGCCAGTAGTATAGAACTGGTCATGAACACTGAAGCTTTCTTT. V usage is TRBV19 and J usage is TRBJ1-1; no clear D. This CDR3 contains 15 residues. Germline values: CDR1 LNHDA, CDR2 SQIVND (reference sequence). V was trimmed by 0 bases and J by 0 bases, leaving 8 bases between them.

The rearrangement joins TRBV7-9 to TRBJ1-4, with 9 bases fitting TRBD1. Germline values: CDR1 SEHNR, CDR2 FQNEAQ (reference sequence). V trimming: 5 bases; J trimming: 6 bases; junction bases outside the gene matches: 7. The CDR3 consists of 15 residues. The CDR3 region is CASSDHRDRDEKLFF. Written as DNA, the CDR3 is TGTGCCAGCAGCGATCACCGGGACAGGGATGAAAAACTGTTTTTT.

This clone was recorded a few times. The chain joins TRBV19 to TRBJ1-4; 12 nucleotides align to TRBD1. Germline CDR1 is LNHDA and CDR2 is SQIVND (reference sequence). Unmatched junction bases numbered 13, after V lost 6 bases and J lost 8 bases. The CDR3 has 17 amino acids. The CDR3 DNA reads as TGTGCCAGTAGAAAAGGGACAGGGGGCCTAAACGGGGAAAAACTGTTTTTT. Translation gives CASRKGTGGLNGEKLFF.

The chain uses TRBV19 and TRBJ2-1, with 14 bases lining up with TRBD2. Per germline, CDR1 LNHDA and CDR2 SQIVND (reference sequence). Trimming at V came to 4 bases and at J to 9 bases, leaving 11 bases not matched to a gene. This CDR3 contains 17 residues. The CDR3 DNA is TGTGCCAGTAGTACCTTTCCCGGGACTAGCGGGAGAAGTGAGCAGTTCTTC. This encodes CASSTFPGTSGRSEQFF.

The sample holds a few counts of this clone. This chain joins TRBV12-3 or TRBV12-4 and TRBJ2-1; D not certain. Trimming removed 6 bases at V and 9 bases at J, with 9 bases between. There are 11 residues in the CDR3. CDR3 nucleotides: TGTGCCAGCAGCCCCAGAGGTGAGCAGTTCTTC. Protein: CASSPRGEQFF.

The rearrangement uses TRBV5-1 and TRBJ1-6, with 8 bases fitting TRBD1. Germline V gene lookup returns CDR1 SGHRS and CDR2 YFSETQ. The CDR3 has 15 amino acids. V dropped 0 bases and J dropped 6; count of bases not matched to a gene: 2. The CDR3 protein is CASSLGTGPNSPLHF. The CDR3, as DNA: TGCGCCAGCAGCTTGGGGACAGGGCCTAATTCACCCCTCCACTTT.

V usage is TRBV30 and J usage is TRBJ1-3; perhaps TRBD1 as D (6 bases). Germline V lookup: CDR1 GTSNPN, CDR2 SVGIG (reference sequence). The CDR3 runs 12 residues. V lost 3 bases to trimming and J lost 3 bases, with 6 bases between them. CDR3: CAWRGGGNTIYF. CDR3 nucleotide sequence: TGTGCCTGGAGAGGGGGTGGAAACACCATATATTTT. The full variable domain, completed using reference TRBV30 and TRBJ1-3, is SQTIHQWPATLVQPVGSPLSLECTVEGTSNPNLYWYRQAAGRGLQLLFYSVGIGQISSEVPQNLSASRPQDRQFILSSKKLLLSDSGFYLCAWRGGGNTIYFGEGSWLTVV.

The chain employs TRBV6-5 and TRBJ2-7; TRBD2 aligns across 8 bases. Looked up from germline, CDR1 is MNHEY and CDR2 is SVGAGI. V gave up 7 bases and J gave up 5 bases; unmatched junction bases: 10. This CDR3 has 14 residues. The CDR3 here is CASNPGGAFNEQYF. CDR3 DNA sequence: TGTGCCAGCAACCCCGGGGGGGCCTTTAACGAGCAGTACTTC.